The rows below give T cell receptor beta chains drawn from one sample of a study of blood T cells in healthy people across ages. TCRdb independently ran MiXCR on the 5' RACE reads; one entry per CDR3 protein. The table includes about 800,000 distinct CDR3 sequences, about half detected once. The source material was blood. The source of these receptors is a man at least 80 years old in good health. Each CDR3 is given without its conserved first and last residue. A clone size is listed for some rows: how often the clone was seen (once, few, many), or a class if it is expanded.

>few|TRBJ2-4|TRBV20-1
SARAPVAGIQY
>NA|TRBJ2-5|TRBV29-1
SSRQGAWNEQY
>many|TRBJ2-3|TRBV15
ATSRKRQGGSVDTQY
>once|TRBJ2-5|TRBV5-6
ASSLVGRGGETQY
>NA|TRBJ2-1|TRBV5-1
ASSLPSTGGNNNEQF
>NA|TRBJ2-3|TRBV6-1
ASSEDGGGGTDTQY
>few|TRBJ2-5|TRBV28
ASSSPGPAGETQY
>few|TRBJ2-3|TRBV3-1
ASSQEMWTSGSTDTQY
>many|TRBJ2-4|TRBV12-3/TRBV12-4
ASSPAGGFPGIQY
>many|TRBJ2-1|TRBV5-1
ASSLELAGTGKF
>NA|TRBJ2-1|TRBV6-2/TRBV6-3
ASGTPGGPHEQF
>NA|TRBJ2-5|TRBV20-1
SAREWGETQY
>few|TRBJ2-4|TRBV28
ASSFGGGYERY
>NA|TRBJ2-1|TRBV29-1
SVEDHQGSGRFNEQF
>NA|TRBJ1-2|TRBV27
ASRATGFDYGYT
>once|TRBJ2-5|TRBV6-2/TRBV6-3
ANSDQTEAYGQY
>NA|TRBJ2-5|TRBV6-6
ASLDPGGPQETQY
>few|TRBJ2-1|TRBV20-1
SVREGQIPYNEQF
>few|TRBJ2-1|TRBV5-1
ASSLELNPYNEQF
>many|TRBJ2-1|TRBV2
ASSESRGPVGNEQF
>NA|TRBJ2-7|TRBV6-2/TRBV6-3
ASSYNYEQY
>NA|TRBJ2-7|TRBV4-1
ASSQSPGLSSYEQY
>NA|TRBJ2-3|TRBV10-1
ASSEFPGTLSDTQY
>NA|TRBJ2-5|TRBV18
ASSPTAIQETQY
>NA|TRBJ2-5|TRBV7-8
ASSLRSGEQY
>few|TRBJ2-1|TRBV28
ASSSSGSVYNEQF